Presented here are 3 T cell receptor beta chains from one specimen sequenced in a study of cytomegalovirus exposure and HLA in healthy donors. This PCR relied on a set of 60 Vbeta primers and 13 Jbeta primers. Repertoires were generated with immunoSEQ multiplex PCR, while TCRdb's copy carries only in-frame clones and drops some. The data contain 150,000 to 200,000 clones, roughly 79% of them singletons. The sequenced material came from PBMCs. The receptor set was obtained from a woman between 50 and 59 years old in good health and CMV-seropositive.

This clone has a single count. The V and J genes are TRBV29-1 and TRBJ2-2; TRBD2 matches at 7 bases. The ends lost 5 bases at V and 0 bases at J; junction bases unmatched: 9. CDR1 is SQVTM and CDR2 is ANQGSEA in the germline V gene. CDR3 size: 16 residues. CDR3 in DNA: TGCAGCGTTCGCGGGCTAGGACTAGCGAACACCGGGGAGCTGTTTTTT. Residues: CSVRGLGLANTGELFF.

V is TRBV5-4 and J is TRBJ1-1; unclear D gene. Trimming took off 4 bases at V and 6 bases at J, with 13 bases between the two ends. In germline, CDR1 is SGHNT, CDR2 YYREEE (reference sequence). The CDR3 length is 13 residues. CDR3 sequence reads: CASSRNTVAEAFF. DNA of the CDR3: TGTGCCAGCAGCCGTAACACCGTGGCTGAAGCTTTCTTT.

The rearrangement links TRBV30 to TRBJ1-1, with 9 bases aligning to TRBD1. V lost 1 base and J lost 1; bases outside the gene matches: 1. Per the germline V gene, CDR1 is GTSNPN and CDR2 is SVGIG (reference sequence). CDR3 length equals 14 residues. CDR3 coding DNA: TGTGCCTGGAGTGCGGACAGGGGGAACACTGAAGCTTTCTTT. Protein: CAWSADRGNTEAFF.